A selection of T cell receptor beta chains follows, all from one sample in a study of neurological immune-mediated disorders. TCRdb used MiXCR to reprocess the 5' RACE reads, holding one entry per CDR3 protein. The sample includes around 48,000 distinct CDR3 sequences, 10% to 13% seen only once; the top ten take 21%. The specimen sequenced was PBMCs. The receptors come from a woman aged 40 to 50 with HTLV-1-associated myelopathy (HAM/TSP). Each CDR3 is given without its conserved first and last residue. The order of the fields is V gene, CDR3 protein.

v_call: TRBV20-1; cdr3_aa: SARQLQPYQETQY
v_call: TRBV5-5; cdr3_aa: ASSLEPHVGQGYEQY
v_call: TRBV5-1; cdr3_aa: ASSLEDRPFYEQY
v_call: TRBV5-5; cdr3_aa: ASSLGAGPHRTGELF
v_call: TRBV20-1; cdr3_aa: SARDRSGSGGSGDTQY
v_call: TRBV4-2; cdr3_aa: ASSQDTSGGANTGELF
v_call: TRBV12-3/TRBV12-4; cdr3_aa: ASRPWGAGGYNEQF
v_call: TRBV12-5; cdr3_aa: AMSSSVPDTQY
v_call: TRBV12-5; cdr3_aa: ASGLSVGRILAKNIQY
v_call: TRBV12-5; cdr3_aa: ASGLVGGRTGELF
v_call: TRBV4-1; cdr3_aa: ASSPGLAGAYGTDTQY
v_call: TRBV5-1; cdr3_aa: ASRPGTGDEQY
v_call: TRBV2; cdr3_aa: ASRSDYTQY
v_call: TRBV6-1; cdr3_aa: ASSIDHQGSPLH
v_call: TRBV25-1; cdr3_aa: ASSSGTDSGNTIY
v_call: TRBV3-1; cdr3_aa: ASSQDLGNNEQF
v_call: TRBV12-3/TRBV12-4; cdr3_aa: ASSLYVGHRQRV
v_call: TRBV29-1; cdr3_aa: SALSIGSTEAF
v_call: TRBV20-1; cdr3_aa: SARDGGRADTQY
v_call: TRBV6-2/TRBV6-3; cdr3_aa: ASSATGAEAF
v_call: TRBV20-1; cdr3_aa: SARDSVGHPYEQY
v_call: TRBV6-2/TRBV6-3; cdr3_aa: ASSYSGGSYNEQF
v_call: TRBV6-2/TRBV6-3; cdr3_aa: ASSSSGLPWELF
v_call: TRBV7-9; cdr3_aa: ASSLEPDSEQY
v_call: TRBV25-1; cdr3_aa: ASSAGPYEQY